One sample yielded the 25 T cell receptor beta chains listed below, sequenced in a study of cytomegalovirus exposure and HLA in healthy donors. The study ran its PCR with 60 Vbeta and 13 Jbeta primers. Clones were read by immunoSEQ multiplex PCR, and TCRdb kept only the in-frame ones, dropping some. Of around 140,000 clones in the sample, 55% to 80% were seen once. Material for sequencing was PBMCs. The receptors shown here come from a woman between 35 and 50 years old in good health and CMV-seronegative.

The chain links TRBV18 to TRBJ2-1, with 9 nucleotides matching TRBD2. Germline values: CDR1 KGHSH, CDR2 LQKENI. With 3 bases clipped from V and 2 bases from J, the junction kept 2 bases outside the gene matches. The CDR3 is made up of 15 amino acids. The CDR3 sequence: CASSPQRGAYNEQFF. Written as DNA, the CDR3 is TGTGCCAGCTCACCCCAGCGGGGGGCCTACAATGAGCAGTTCTTC.

This clone was counted once. The chain recombines TRBV20-1 with TRBJ1-5; a weak D match, TRBD1 (5 bases). CDR1 DFQATT and CDR2 SNEGSKA come from the germline V gene (reference sequence). Trimming took off 5 bases at V and 5 bases at J, with 7 bases between the two ends. This CDR3 region has 11 residues. The CDR3 reads CSAVGDQPQHF. The CDR3 DNA follows: TGCAGTGCTGTAGGGGATCAGCCCCAGCATTTT.

The chain carries TRBV2 and TRBJ2-7, with TRBD2 identical over 12 bases. This CDR3 region has 15 residues. CDR1 is SNHLY, CDR2 FYNNEI, per germline. V shed 6 bases and J 2 bases; nucleotides not matched to a gene: 5. CDR3 in DNA: TGTGCCAGCAGGCCAACTAGCGGGGGGCCCTACGAGCAGTACTTC. It yields the protein CASRPTSGGPYEQYF.

The chain has TRBV9 and TRBJ1-6; no definite D call. There are 17 residues in the CDR3. V was clipped by 3 bases and J by 0 bases, with 13 bases between them. Germline V CDR1 and CDR2: SGDLS, YYNGEE. This chain's CDR3 is CASSGRAEYSYNSPLHF. CDR3 nucleotides: TGTGCCAGCAGCGGTAGAGCGGAGTACTCCTATAATTCACCCCTCCACTTT.

The gene calls are TRBV10-2 and TRBJ1-6, with TRBD1 as a possible D gene (5 bases). V lost 5 bases and J lost 10, with 15 bases in between. Germline V CDR1 and CDR2: WSHSY, SAAADI. This CDR3 spans 14 amino acids. DNA of the CDR3: TGCGCCAGCAGTTTACGGGGGTCGCCATCACCCCTCCACTTT. Its translation is CASSLRGSPSPLHF.

This clone was counted only a few times. This chain connects TRBV4-1 to TRBJ1-1; tentative D call: TRBD1 (5 bases). CDR1 is MGHRA and CDR2 is YSYEKL in the germline V gene. The CDR3 length is 15 residues. With 0 bases removed from V and 6 bases from J, the gap between germline ends came to 14 bases. In DNA form, the CDR3 reads TGCGCCAGCAGCCAAGATAAGGGAGGAGGGGCTGAAGCTTTCTTT. It encodes CASSQDKGGGAEAFF.

This chain joins TRBV5-8 and TRBJ1-2; no clear D gene. Germline CDR1 reads SGHTS; CDR2 reads YDEGEE. Trimming stripped 4 bases from V and 0 bases from J, with 10 bases between. The CDR3 contains 14 residues. CDR3 region: CASSHPGTNYGYTF. The CDR3 region has the DNA TGTGCCAGCAGCCACCCGGGGACTAACTATGGCTACACCTTC.

The chain uses TRBV5-1 and TRBJ2-3, with 8 nucleotides matching TRBD1. The trim removed 4 bases at V and 0 bases at J, leaving 10 bases unmatched. The CDR3 has 17 amino acids. CDR1 and CDR2 (germline): SGHRS, YFSETQ. The CDR3 here is CASSPRTGRSSTDTQYF. CDR3 DNA: TGCGCCAGCAGCCCGCGGACAGGGAGAAGTAGCACAGATACGCAGTATTTT.

This rearrangement joins TRBV6-4 to TRBJ1-2, with 8 bases matching TRBD1. Germline values: CDR1 MRHNA, CDR2 SNTAGT. The CDR3 extends over 15 amino acids. J gave up 4 bases and V 6 bases, and 10 bases lay outside the gene matches. This chain's CDR3 is CASRAGTGLFYGYTF. The CDR3 bases are TGTGCCAGCAGGGCCGGGACAGGTCTATTCTATGGCTACACCTTC.

This chain uses TRBV18 with TRBJ2-1, with 7 bases matching TRBD1. V shed 4 bases and J 1 base; nucleotides not matched to a gene: 10. The germline V gene has CDR1 KGHSH and CDR2 LQKENI. The CDR3 has 17 residues. Here the CDR3 DNA reads TGTGCCAGCTCACTATTGTCCGGGACAGCGTCCTACAATGAGCAGTTCTTC. Translation: CASSLLSGTASYNEQFF.

The V gene is TRBV5-4, the J gene TRBJ1-1; 7 bases are a match to TRBD1. The trim removed 4 bases at V and 4 bases at J, leaving 7 bases unmatched. Germline values: CDR1 SGHNT, CDR2 YYREEE (reference sequence). This CDR3 spans 14 amino acids. CDR3 sequence reads: CASSMQGVATEAFF. CDR3 DNA sequence: TGTGCCAGCAGCATGCAGGGGGTGGCCACTGAAGCTTTCTTT.

J is TRBJ2-3 and V is TRBV6-5; 7 positions agree with TRBD1. Germline V gene sequence: CDR1 MNHEY, CDR2 SVGAGI. This CDR3 is built from 15 residues. V shed 5 bases, J shed 0 bases, and the junction held 5 bases outside the gene matches. CDR3 residues: CASSQGVLSTDTQYF. The DNA for the CDR3 is TGTGCCAGCAGTCAGGGGGTACTGAGCACAGATACGCAGTATTTT.

V gene TRBV5-5 combines with J gene TRBJ1-6, with 7 positions matching TRBD1. The CDR3 is 16 residues long. From germline, CDR1 is SGHKS and CDR2 YYEKEE (reference sequence). J was trimmed by 10 bases and V by 2 bases; bases with no gene match: 12. The chain's CDR3 is CASSLTPDRDQSPLHF. The CDR3 bases are TGTGCCAGCAGCTTAACCCCAGACAGGGACCAATCACCCCTCCACTTT.

This clone was recorded a few times. The chain combines TRBV5-1 with TRBJ2-5; perhaps TRBD1 as D (6 bases). V shed 7 bases and J shed 7 bases, with 20 bases lying between them. The CDR3 length is 14 residues. The V gene's germline CDR1 is SGHRS and CDR2 YFSETQ. This chain's CDR3 is CASAQGDIMWTQYF. The CDR3 nucleotides are TGCGCCAGCGCACAGGGAGATATTATGTGGACCCAGTACTTC.

The rearrangement links TRBV9 to TRBJ2-7; TRBD1 matches 7 bases. The CDR3 is made up of 14 amino acids. Per germline, CDR1 SGDLS and CDR2 YYNGEE. V dropped 3 bases and J dropped 3; count of bases not matched to a gene: 6. CDR3 amino acids: CASSGGDSLYEQYF. CDR3 DNA: TGTGCCAGCAGCGGTGGGGACAGCCTCTACGAGCAGTACTTC.

The V call is TRBV28, the J call TRBJ1-6; TRBD1 agrees at 7 bases. Germline CDR1 is MDHEN and CDR2 is SYDVKM. The CDR3 is 13 residues long. J lost 9 bases, V lost 8 bases, and 7 bases had no gene match. The CDR3 reads CASGDTGVSPLHF. The DNA for the CDR3 is TGTGCCAGCGGAGACACAGGGGTTTCACCCCTCCACTTT.

In this sample, this clone turned up a few times. The V gene is TRBV19, the J gene TRBJ1-5; TRBD1 agrees at 7 bases. V trimming: 5 bases; J trimming: 6 bases; junction bases outside the gene matches: 4. The length of the CDR3 is 13 residues. CDR1 and CDR2 (germline): LNHDA, SQIVND (reference sequence). This CDR3 is CASSDREVQPQHF. CDR3 coding DNA: TGTGCCAGTAGTGACAGGGAGGTTCAGCCCCAGCATTTT.

V gene TRBV7-9 combines with J gene TRBJ2-3; D ambiguous. The ends were cut back, 4 bases at V and 8 bases at J, with 10 bases in the middle. The CDR3 is 12 residues long. CDR1 and CDR2 from the germline V gene are SEHNR and FQNEAQ (reference sequence). The CDR3, as DNA: TGTGCCAGCAGCTCCTTCAGGATTACGCAGTATTTT. It is translated as CASSSFRITQYF.

The chain carries TRBV7-8 and TRBJ2-3; TRBD2 matches 10 bases. The CDR3 consists of 15 residues. Unmatched junction bases numbered 3, after V lost 4 bases and J lost 2 bases. Germline V gene data show CDR1 as SGHVS and CDR2 as FQNEAQ. CDR3 DNA sequence: TGTGCCAGCAGCTATAGCGGGGGGAACACAGATACGCAGTATTTT. This translates into CASSYSGGNTDTQYF.

V is TRBV7-9 and J is TRBJ2-1, with 9 bases aligning to TRBD1. The CDR3 consists of 16 residues. V trimming: 0 bases; J trimming: 8 bases; junction bases outside the gene matches: 8. CDR1 and CDR2 (germline): SEHNR, FQNEAQ (reference sequence). CDR3 DNA sequence: TGTGCCAGCAGCTTAGCCCGACAGGGGGTAGGCGATGAGCAGTTCTTC. Amino acids: CASSLARQGVGDEQFF.

The genes are TRBV29-1 and TRBJ1-2, with D hard to call. Germline lookup yields CDR1 SQVTM and CDR2 ANQGSEA. The CDR3 is made up of 14 amino acids. The V end was cut by 5 bases, the J end by 2 bases, with 15 bases between. The DNA of the CDR3 is TGCAGCGTTACGCGAGGGAGTAGGAACTATGGCTACACCTTC. It codes for CSVTRGSRNYGYTF. Full variable domain (remainder filled in from reference TRBV29-1 and TRBJ1-2): SAVISQKPSRDICQRGTSLTIQCQVDSQVTMMFWYRQQPGQSLTLIATANQGSEATYESGFVIDKFPISRPNLTFSTLTVSNMSPEDSSIYLCSVTRGSRNYGYTFGSGTRLTVV.

This clone was counted once. The CDR3 DNA reads as TGTGCCAGCAGCTTAAGCATGGAGGGAGGGGATTCACCCCTCCACTTT. Its protein product is CASSLSMEGGDSPLHF. The J gene is TRBJ1-6, the V gene TRBV7-6, with a tentative D call TRBD1 (5 bases). This CDR3 region has 16 residues. Deletions cut 2 bases from V and 8 bases from J, with 16 bases between. Germline V lookup: CDR1 SGHVS, CDR2 FNYEAQ.

This clone was seen a handful of times. The chain links TRBV5-1 to TRBJ2-1; D is unclear. V shed 2 bases and J shed 6 bases, with 12 bases lying between them. Germline V lookup: CDR1 SGHRS, CDR2 YFSETQ. The CDR3 runs 14 residues. CDR3 nucleotide sequence: TGCGCCAGCAGCTTTACGGGTACGCGCAATGAGCAGTTCTTC. Translation: CASSFTGTRNEQFF.

CDR3 nucleotides: TGTGCCAGCAGTTCCCCCGAATCCGGGCAGCCCCAGCATTTT. Encoded protein: CASSSPESGQPQHF. The chain links TRBV27 to TRBJ1-5; D gene unclear. V was pared by 4 bases and J by 7 bases, with 14 bases between. The CDR3 runs to 14 residues. Germline-derived CDR1 and CDR2 are MNHEY and SMNVEV (reference sequence).

This chain uses TRBV9 with TRBJ1-1, with 9 positions matching TRBD1. J lost 0 bases, V lost 4 bases, and 13 bases had no gene match. The CDR3 runs to 18 residues. Germline V CDR1 and CDR2: SGDLS, YYNGEE. Written as DNA, the CDR3 is TGTGCCAGCAGCCCCAGAAGGGCGACAGGGGGAGTGAACACTGAAGCTTTCTTT. This translates into CASSPRRATGGVNTEAFF. Full variable domain (remainder filled in from reference TRBV9 and TRBJ1-1): DSGVTQTPKHLITATGQRVTLRCSPRSGDLSVYWYQQSLDQGLQFLIQYYNGEERAKGNILERFSAQQFPDLHSELNLSSLELGDSALYFCASSPRRATGGVNTEAFFGQGTRLTVV.